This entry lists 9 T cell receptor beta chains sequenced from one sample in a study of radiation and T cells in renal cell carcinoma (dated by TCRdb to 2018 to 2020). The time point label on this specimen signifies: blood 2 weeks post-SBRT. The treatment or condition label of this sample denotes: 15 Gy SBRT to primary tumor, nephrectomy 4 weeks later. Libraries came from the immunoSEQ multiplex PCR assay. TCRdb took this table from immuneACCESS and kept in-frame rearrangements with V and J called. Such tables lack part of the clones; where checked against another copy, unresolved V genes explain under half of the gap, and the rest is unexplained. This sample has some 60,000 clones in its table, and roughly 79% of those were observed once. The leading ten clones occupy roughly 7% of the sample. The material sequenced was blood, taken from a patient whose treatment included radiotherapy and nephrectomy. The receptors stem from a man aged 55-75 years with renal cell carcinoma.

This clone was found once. Here the CDR3 reads CASSLFSNTEAFF. The CDR3 DNA is TGCGCCAGCAGCTTATTTAGCAACACTGAAGCTTTCTTT. The rearrangement uses TRBV5-1 and TRBJ1-1; D unresolved. The CDR3 runs to 13 residues. Germline V gene data show CDR1 as SGHRS and CDR2 as YFSETQ. The germline V and J ends were trimmed by 2 bases and 2 bases, with 7 bases remaining between them.

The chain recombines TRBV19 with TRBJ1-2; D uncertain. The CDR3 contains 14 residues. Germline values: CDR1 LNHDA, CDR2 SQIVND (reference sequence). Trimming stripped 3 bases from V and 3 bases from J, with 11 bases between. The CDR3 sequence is CASSMTSGDYGYTF. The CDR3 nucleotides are TGTGCCAGTAGTATGACCTCCGGGGACTATGGCTACACCTTC. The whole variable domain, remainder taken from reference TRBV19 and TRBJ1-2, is DGGITQSPKYLFRKEGQNVTLSCEQNLNHDAMYWYRQDPGQGLRLIYYSQIVNDFQKGDIAEGYSVSREKKESFPLTVTSAQKNPTAFYLCASSMTSGDYGYTFGSGTRLTVV.

The CDR3 reads CAGTDTQYF. Here the CDR3 DNA reads TGTGCCGGCACAGATACGCAGTATTTT. The chain recombines TRBV5-8 with TRBJ2-3; D gene unclear. The CDR3 covers 9 residues. Between the trimmed V and J ends, which lost 10 bases and 1 base, there was a span of 1 base. In germline, CDR1 is SGHTS, CDR2 YDEGEE.

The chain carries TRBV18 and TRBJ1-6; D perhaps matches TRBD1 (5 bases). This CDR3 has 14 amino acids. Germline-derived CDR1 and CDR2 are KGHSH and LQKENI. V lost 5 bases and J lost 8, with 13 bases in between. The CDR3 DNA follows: TGTGCCAGCTCAGTTGGGGGAGATGATTCACCCCTCCACTTT. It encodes CASSVGGDDSPLHF.

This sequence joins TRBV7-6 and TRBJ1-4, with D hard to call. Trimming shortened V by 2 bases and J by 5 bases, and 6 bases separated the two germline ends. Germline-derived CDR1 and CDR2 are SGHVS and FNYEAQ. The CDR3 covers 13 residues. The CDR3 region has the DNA TGTGCCAGCAGCTTACCCGGCAATGAAAAACTGTTTTTT. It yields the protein CASSLPGNEKLFF.

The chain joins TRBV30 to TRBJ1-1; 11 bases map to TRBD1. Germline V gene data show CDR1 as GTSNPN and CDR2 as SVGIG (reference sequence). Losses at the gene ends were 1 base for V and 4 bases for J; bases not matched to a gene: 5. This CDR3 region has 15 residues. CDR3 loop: CAWSEGQGVATEAFF. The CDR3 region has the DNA TGTGCCTGGAGTGAGGGACAGGGGGTGGCCACTGAAGCTTTCTTT.

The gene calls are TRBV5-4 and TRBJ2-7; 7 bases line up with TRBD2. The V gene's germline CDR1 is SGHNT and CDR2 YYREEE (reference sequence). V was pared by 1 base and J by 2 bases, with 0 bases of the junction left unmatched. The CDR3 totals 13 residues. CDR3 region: CASSLRGAYEQYF. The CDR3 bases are TGTGCCAGCAGCTTGCGGGGGGCCTACGAGCAGTACTTC.

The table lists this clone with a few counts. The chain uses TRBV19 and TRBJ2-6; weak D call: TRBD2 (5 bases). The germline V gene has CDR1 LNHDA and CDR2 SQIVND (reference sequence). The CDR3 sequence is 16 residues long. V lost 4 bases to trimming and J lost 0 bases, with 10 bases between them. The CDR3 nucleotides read TGTGCCAGTAGTAATCTTGGAGGCTCTGGGGCCAACGTCCTGACTTTC. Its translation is CASSNLGGSGANVLTF.

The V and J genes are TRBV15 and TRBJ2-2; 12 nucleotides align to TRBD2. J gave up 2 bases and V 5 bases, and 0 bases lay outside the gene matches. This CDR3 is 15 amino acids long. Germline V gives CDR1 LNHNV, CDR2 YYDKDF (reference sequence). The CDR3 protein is CATSGLAGNTGELFF. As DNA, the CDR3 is TGTGCCACCAGCGGACTAGCGGGAAACACCGGGGAGCTGTTTTTT.